This is a list of T cell receptor beta chains from one sample in a study of cytomegalovirus exposure and HLA in healthy donors. The table came from immunoSEQ multiplex PCR; TCRdb's copy has only in-frame clones and leaves some out. The table lists 200,000 to 250,000 clones, approximately 80% of them singletons. Sequencing input: PBMCs. The receptors stem from a boy between 2 and 15 years old in good health and CMV-seronegative. The CDR3 runs from the conserved cysteine through the conserved F or W. The D gene is left open where the match is weak. Clone size is given for some rows only: seen once, a few or many times, or a class if the clone is expanded.

CDR3nt	CDR3aa	v_gene	len	j_gene	d_gene	abundance
TGTGCCTGGAGCGGGCTAGCGGGGTCCACAGATACGCAGTATTTT	CAWSGLAGSTDTQYF	TRBV30	15	TRBJ2-3	TRBD2	NA
TGTGCCAGCAGCTTAGGGGCAGGCAGCTCCTACAATGAGCAGTTCTTC	CASSLGAGSSYNEQFF	TRBV7-8	16	TRBJ2-1	NA	NA
TGCGCCAGCAGCTTGGCGGGGCAGGGGAACGAGCAGTACTTC	CASSLAGQGNEQYF	TRBV5-1	14	TRBJ2-7	NA	NA
TGTGCCACCAGCAGAGGTTTGGGCAGGGGGAACACTGAAGCTTTCTTT	CATSRGLGRGNTEAFF	TRBV15	16	TRBJ1-1	NA	NA
TGTGCCAGTAGTCTGACAGGGGGCAGGATCGATGGCTACACCTTC	CASSLTGGRIDGYTF	TRBV19	15	TRBJ1-2	TRBD1	NA
TGTGCCAGCAGCACCCGGACTAGCGGAACCTACGAGCAGTACTTC	CASSTRTSGTYEQYF	TRBV5-5	15	TRBJ2-7	TRBD2	once
TGTGCCAGCAGCTTGTTCTATGGGTCGGCTAGCGGACGAACCGGGGAGCTGTTTTTT	CASSLFYGSASGRTGELFF	TRBV5-4	19	TRBJ2-2	TRBD2	once
TGTGCCAGCAGTCCCTCGTTTAACACTGAAGCTTTCTTT	CASSPSFNTEAFF	TRBV27	13	TRBJ1-1	NA	few
TGTGCCACCAGCCTAGGGGCACCCCCCAATCAGCCCCAGCATTTT	CATSLGAPPNQPQHF	TRBV15	15	TRBJ1-5	NA	NA
TGTGCCTGGGGTAGCGGGAGCGGCTACGAGCAGTACTTC	CAWGSGSGYEQYF	TRBV30	13	TRBJ2-7	TRBD2	once
TGCGCCAGCAGCTTGGGGTTGGGGGCTTCCTACAATGAGCAGTTCTTC	CASSLGLGASYNEQFF	TRBV5-1	16	TRBJ2-1	NA	NA
TGTGCCAGCAGTAGCGCAAACTCCTACAATGAGCAGTTCTTC	CASSSANSYNEQFF	TRBV6-6	14	TRBJ2-1	NA	NA
TGTGCCAGCAGCTTCCGGCTAGCGGGAGGGGATGAGCAGTTCTTC	CASSFRLAGGDEQFF	TRBV7-8	15	TRBJ2-1	TRBD2	NA
TGTGCCAGCTCACCATTCGACAGGGGGCTGGAAGCTTTCTTT	CASSPFDRGLEAFF	TRBV18	14	TRBJ1-1	TRBD1	once
TGCGCCAGCAAATGGAGCGCAGGACACTCTGGGGCCAACGTCCTGACTTTC	CASKWSAGHSGANVLTF	TRBV23-1	17	TRBJ2-6	NA	NA
TGCGCCAGCAGCTTGAATCTAGCGGGAGAGGACGAGCAGTACTTC	CASSLNLAGEDEQYF	TRBV5-1	15	TRBJ2-7	TRBD2	NA
TGTGCCAGCAGTTACGGGGTCAGCGGGAGGACCGGGGAGCTGTTTTTT	CASSYGVSGRTGELFF	TRBV6-5	16	TRBJ2-2	TRBD2	NA
TGTGCCTGGACAATAGCGCTTGAGCAGTTCTTC	CAWTIALEQFF	TRBV30	11	TRBJ2-1	NA	NA
TGTGCCAGCAGTGAAGACGGTGAAAAACTGTTTTTT	CASSEDGEKLFF	TRBV2	12	TRBJ1-4	NA	few
TGTGCCAGCAGTGAAGGGACTAGCGGGAGTAGCACAGATACGCAGTATTTT	CASSEGTSGSSTDTQYF	TRBV25-1	17	TRBJ2-3	TRBD2	NA
TGTGCCAGCAGTTACTCGATTAGTGGAGAAAACTATGGCTACACCTTC	CASSYSISGENYGYTF	TRBV6-5	16	TRBJ1-2	NA	NA
TGTGCCAGCAGCCCTACGAGCTCCTATAATTCACCCCTCCACTTT	CASSPTSSYNSPLHF	TRBV9	15	TRBJ1-6	NA	NA
TGTGCCAGCAGTGAAGTAGCGGGCCCCTACAATGAGCAGTTCTTC	CASSEVAGPYNEQFF	TRBV2	15	TRBJ2-1	TRBD2	few
TGTGCCAGCAGGGCGGTCTACGAGCAGTACTTC	CASRAVYEQYF	TRBV6-1	11	TRBJ2-7	NA	NA
TGTGCCAGCAGCGTAGAACAAGGGGCTGAGGCTTTCTTT	CASSVEQGAEAFF	TRBV9	13	TRBJ1-1	NA	NA
TGTGCCACCAGCAACAGGAACAATCAGCCCCAGCATTTT	CATSNRNNQPQHF	TRBV15	13	TRBJ1-5	NA	NA
TGTGCCTGGAGTGTTAGGGAGGGCGGGACCCAGTACTTC	CAWSVREGGTQYF	TRBV30	13	TRBJ2-5	TRBD2	NA
TGTGCCAGTAGTTTCGGGGACAGGATAGGCACTGAAGCTTTCTTT	CASSFGDRIGTEAFF	TRBV19	15	TRBJ1-1	TRBD1	NA
TGCGCCAGCACTCCCCCGAGACAGCTGGGAAGTGAAGCTGGAAACACCATATATTTT	CASTPPRQLGSEAGNTIYF	TRBV10-1	19	TRBJ1-3	NA	NA
TGTGCCAGCAGCTTAATAACTAGCGGGGCCTACGAGCAGTACTTC	CASSLITSGAYEQYF	TRBV7-9	15	TRBJ2-7	TRBD2	NA
TGTGCCAGCAGTCTTAGCGGGGGGGCCTATACGCAGTATTTT	CASSLSGGAYTQYF	TRBV27	14	TRBJ2-3	TRBD2	NA
TGCAGCGTTGAAGGACGTGCAAGGGCTAGCGGGGCGTACAATGAGCAGTTCTTC	CSVEGRARASGAYNEQFF	TRBV29-1	18	TRBJ2-1	TRBD2	NA
TGTGCCACCAGCAGAGGAACTTTTCAGCCCCAGCATTTT	CATSRGTFQPQHF	TRBV15	13	TRBJ1-5	NA	once
TGTGCCAGCAGCTCCCTGCGCCCCGATTATAATTCACCCCTCCACTTT	CASSSLRPDYNSPLHF	TRBV21-1	16	TRBJ1-6	NA	once
TGTGCCAGCAGTGAAACGGACATGAACACTGAAGCTTTCTTT	CASSETDMNTEAFF	TRBV6-5	14	TRBJ1-1	NA	NA
TGTGCCAGCAGCCAAGGAGGGGGCTACACCTTC	CASSQGGGYTF	TRBV14	11	TRBJ1-2	NA	NA
TGTGCCAGCAGCTTGGGGGGGGTCAGGACTGAAGCTTTCTTT	CASSLGGVRTEAFF	TRBV5-4	14	TRBJ1-1	NA	NA
TGTGCCAGCGCCGGGGCGGGACGGTACGAGCAGTACTTC	CASAGAGRYEQYF	TRBV27	13	TRBJ2-7	NA	NA
TGCGCCAGCAGCCAAGATGTTGAGACAACAACTAATGAAAAACTGTTTTTT	CASSQDVETTTNEKLFF	TRBV4-1	17	TRBJ1-4	NA	few
TGTGCCAGCAGCTTATCGGAGACAACTAATGAAAAACTGTTTTTT	CASSLSETTNEKLFF	TRBV7-8	15	TRBJ1-4	NA	NA
TGTGCCAGCAGCCCCGCCGGGGAGCAGTTCTTC	CASSPAGEQFF	TRBV6-6	11	TRBJ2-1	NA	NA
TGTGCCAGCAGCCCCCACCCGGGGATTGGTAAAGGGGAGCTGTTTTTT	CASSPHPGIGKGELFF	TRBV7-9	16	TRBJ2-2	NA	NA
TGTGCCAGCTCTCAGCAAGAGACCCAGTACTTC	CASSQQETQYF	TRBV18	11	TRBJ2-5	NA	NA
TGTGCCAGCAGTGAAAGACTGGGGCCGACTAATGAAAAACTGTTTTTT	CASSERLGPTNEKLFF	TRBV6-1	16	TRBJ1-4	NA	NA
TGTGCCAGCAGTTCCCCCGTAGCGACAAGCACAGATACGCAGTATTTT	CASSSPVATSTDTQYF	TRBV27	16	TRBJ2-3	NA	NA
TGTGCCAGCAGTGAAACGACAGGGGGTGGTGAAAAACTGTTTTTT	CASSETTGGGEKLFF	TRBV6-1	15	TRBJ1-4	TRBD1	NA
TGTGCCAGCAGTTCAGGACAGGGTGAGCCTCCTGAAGCTTTCTTT	CASSSGQGEPPEAFF	TRBV27	15	TRBJ1-1	TRBD1	few
TGTGCCACCCACAGGGACACTGAAGCTTTCTTT	CATHRDTEAFF	TRBV6-5	11	TRBJ1-1	NA	few
TGCGCCAGCTGCCGGGGGAGTGGCTACAATGAGCAGTTCTTC	CASCRGSGYNEQFF	TRBV5-1	14	TRBJ2-1	NA	NA
TGTGCCAGCAGCTTGTGGCAGGGATCCTACGAGCAGTACTTC	CASSLWQGSYEQYF	TRBV5-5	14	TRBJ2-7	NA	NA
TGTGCCAGTAGTATCGCTCTATACAACACCGGGGAGCTGTTTTTT	CASSIALYNTGELFF	TRBV19	15	TRBJ2-2	NA	NA
TGTGCCAGCAGTTTGGGGCCCCCCCACAATGAGCAGTTCTTC	CASSLGPPHNEQFF	TRBV6-5	14	TRBJ2-1	NA	NA
TGTGCCAGCAGCGTAGGGGACAGTACAGATACGCAGTATTTT	CASSVGDSTDTQYF	TRBV9	14	TRBJ2-3	TRBD1	NA
TGTGCCAGCAGCTCCGCGCCCCTCTATGGCTACACCTTC	CASSSAPLYGYTF	TRBV5-6	13	TRBJ1-2	NA	NA
TGTGCCAGCAGTTTATGGGTAACAGGGAAGAATTCACCCCTCCACTTT	CASSLWVTGKNSPLHF	TRBV27	16	TRBJ1-6	NA	NA
TGTGCCAGTCGGGACAGACCCTATGGCTACACCTTC	CASRDRPYGYTF	TRBV6-1	12	TRBJ1-2	TRBD1	NA
TGTGCCAGCAGTTTAGTTCCCCCTTGGGTAGCGGGAGAGACCTACAATGAGCAGTTCTTC	CASSLVPPWVAGETYNEQFF	TRBV27	20	TRBJ2-1	TRBD2	once
TGCGCCAGCAGCCAAGATTTGATCCAGGGTTTTAACCGATACACCTTC	CASSQDLIQGFNRYTF	TRBV4-1	16	TRBJ1-2	NA	few
TGTGCCAGTAGTATTCTGGGCCTCGGGGGTGAAGCTTTCTTT	CASSILGLGGEAFF	TRBV19	14	TRBJ1-1	NA	NA